Reported below is one TCR beta chain. Per the germline V gene, CDR1 is MNHNY and CDR2 is SVGAGI (reference sequence). CDR3 length: 16 residues. Trimming removed 5 bases from V and 0 bases from J, with 16 bases in between. The data originate from a study of shared T cell receptors in the human thymus. Clones were sequenced by immunoSEQ multiplex PCR, and TCRdb holds only the in-frame ones, with some missing. In the table there are hundreds of thousands of clones, around 89% of which are singletons. The same sample was also studied in work on human thymus T cells. According to that study: Related work showed strongly overlapping thymic repertoires across unrelated individuals.

The sequenced sample was thymocytes. The TCR sequence derives from a boy younger than two with a congenital heart defect. V usage is TRBV6-6 and J usage is TRBJ1-2; a weak D match, TRBD1 (6 bases). CDR3 sequence: CASSQQGTPANYGYTF. CDR3 in DNA: TGTGCCAGCAGTCAACAGGGAACTCCAGCTAACTATGGCTACACCTTC.